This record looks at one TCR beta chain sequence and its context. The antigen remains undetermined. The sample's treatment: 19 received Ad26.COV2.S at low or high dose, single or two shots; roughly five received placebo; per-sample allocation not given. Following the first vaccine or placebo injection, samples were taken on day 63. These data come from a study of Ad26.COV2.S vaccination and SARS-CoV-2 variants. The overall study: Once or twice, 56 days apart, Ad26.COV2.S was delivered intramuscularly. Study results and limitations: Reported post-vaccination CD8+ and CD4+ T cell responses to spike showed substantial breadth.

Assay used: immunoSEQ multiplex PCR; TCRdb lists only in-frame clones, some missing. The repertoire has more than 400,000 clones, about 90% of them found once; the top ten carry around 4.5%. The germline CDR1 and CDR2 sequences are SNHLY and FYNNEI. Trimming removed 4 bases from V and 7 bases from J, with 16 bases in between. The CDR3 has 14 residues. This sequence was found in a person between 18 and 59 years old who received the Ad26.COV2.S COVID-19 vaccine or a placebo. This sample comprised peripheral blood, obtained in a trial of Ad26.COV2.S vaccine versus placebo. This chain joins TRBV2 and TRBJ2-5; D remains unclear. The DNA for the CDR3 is TGTGCCAGCAGTGGGGTATCGCACGGCGGGACCCAGTACTTC. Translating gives CASSGVSHGGTQYF.